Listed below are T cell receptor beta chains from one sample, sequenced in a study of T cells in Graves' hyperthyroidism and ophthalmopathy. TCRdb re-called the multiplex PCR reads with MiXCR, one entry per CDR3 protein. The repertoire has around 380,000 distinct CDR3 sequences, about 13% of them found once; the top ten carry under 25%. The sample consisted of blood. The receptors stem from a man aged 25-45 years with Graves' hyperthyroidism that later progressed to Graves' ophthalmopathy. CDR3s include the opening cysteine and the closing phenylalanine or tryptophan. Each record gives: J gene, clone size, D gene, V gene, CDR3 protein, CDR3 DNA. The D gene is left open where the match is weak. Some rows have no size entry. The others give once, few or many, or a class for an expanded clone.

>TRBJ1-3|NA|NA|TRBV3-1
CASSFARSGNTIYF
TGTGCCAGCAGCTTCGCGCGCTCTGGAAACACCATATATTTT
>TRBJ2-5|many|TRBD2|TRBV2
CASRYGLAGEETQYF
TGTGCCAGCAGATATGGACTAGCGGGGGAGGAGACCCAGTACTTC
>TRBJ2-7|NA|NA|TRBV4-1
CASSQTAEGHEQYF
TGCGCCAGCAGCCAAACGGCCGAGGGCCACGAGCAGTACTTC
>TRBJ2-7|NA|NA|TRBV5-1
CASSPLTGFGEQYF
TGCGCCAGCAGCCCTTTGACAGGCTTTGGCGAGCAGTACTTC
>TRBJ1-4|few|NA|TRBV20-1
CSARVRQSINEKLFF
TGCAGTGCTAGAGTTCGACAGTCGATTAATGAAAAACTGTTTTTT
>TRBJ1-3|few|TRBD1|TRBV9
CASSGTLQGSGNTIYF
TGTGCCAGCAGCGGAACCCTACAGGGGTCGGGAAACACCATATATTTT
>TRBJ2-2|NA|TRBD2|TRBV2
CASFVAGAGELFF
TGTGCCAGCTTCGTAGCGGGGGCCGGGGAGCTGTTTTTT
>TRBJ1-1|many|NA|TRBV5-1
CASSPRTEMNTEAFF
TGCGCCAGCAGCCCAAGGACGGAGATGAACACTGAAGCTTTCTTT
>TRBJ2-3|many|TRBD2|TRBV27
CASSLERGGTDTQYF
TGTGCCAGCAGTCTGGAGCGGGGGGGCACAGATACGCAGTATTTT
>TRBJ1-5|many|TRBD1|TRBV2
CASTSDRPDQPQHF
TGTGCCAGCACGTCGGACAGGCCGGATCAGCCCCAGCATTTT
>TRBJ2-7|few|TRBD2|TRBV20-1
CSAHTSGGPYEQYF
TGCAGTGCCCACACTAGCGGGGGACCCTACGAGCAGTACTTC
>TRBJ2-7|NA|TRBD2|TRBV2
CASSSDSGGMTNEQYF
TGTGCCAGCAGCTCCGATAGCGGGGGAATGACGAACGAGCAGTACTTC
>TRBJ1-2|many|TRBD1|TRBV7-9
CASSRDRVGGYTF
TGTGCCAGCAGCCGTGACAGGGTTGGAGGCTACACCTTC
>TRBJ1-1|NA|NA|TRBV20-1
CSARAPGEAFF
TGCAGTGCTAGAGCCCCCGGTGAAGCTTTCTTT
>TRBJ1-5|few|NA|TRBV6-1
CASSSFHDRFNQPQHF
TGTGCCAGCAGTTCCTTTCACGACAGGTTCAATCAGCCCCAGCATTTT
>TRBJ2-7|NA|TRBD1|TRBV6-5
CASSYSRDSYEQYF
TGTGCCAGCAGTTACTCCAGGGACAGCTACGAGCAGTACTTC
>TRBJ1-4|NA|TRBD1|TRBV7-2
CASSYRGAGEKLFF
TGTGCCAGCAGCTACAGGGGAGCGGGTGAAAAACTGTTTTTT
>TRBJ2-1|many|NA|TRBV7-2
CASSIDSSTYNEQFF
TGTGCCAGCAGCATAGACAGCTCCACCTACAATGAGCAGTTCTTC
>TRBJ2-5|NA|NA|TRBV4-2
CASRKLGAVQETQYF
TGTGCCAGCAGAAAGCTAGGGGCCGTCCAAGAGACCCAGTACTTC
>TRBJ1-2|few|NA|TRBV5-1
CASSQGLTSDYGYTF
TGCGCCAGCAGCCAAGGACTGACATCGGACTATGGCTACACCTTC
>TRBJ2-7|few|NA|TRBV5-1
CASSDREGGYEQYF
TGCGCCAGCAGTGACCGGGAAGGGGGCTACGAGCAGTACTTC
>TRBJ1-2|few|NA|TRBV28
CASNAGEGYTF
TGTGCCAGCAATGCAGGGGAGGGCTACACCTTC
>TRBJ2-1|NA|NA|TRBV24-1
CATSDLLQGNNEQFF
TGTGCCACCAGTGATTTGTTACAGGGTAACAATGAGCAGTTCTTC
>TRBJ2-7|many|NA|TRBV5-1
CASSLIGHRVRQYF
TGCGCCAGCAGCTTGATCGGACATCGTGTACGGCAGTACTTC
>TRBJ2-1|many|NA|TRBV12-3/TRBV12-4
CASSFGPRPGLYEQFF
TGTGCCAGCAGTTTCGGGCCTCGACCAGGGTTATATGAGCAGTTCTTC
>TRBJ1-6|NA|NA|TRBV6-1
CASSELQGLGSPLHF
TGTGCCAGCAGTGAACTCCAGGGTTTAGGTTCACCCCTCCACTTT
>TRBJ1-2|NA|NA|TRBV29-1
CSAERQGSYGYTF
TGCAGCGCCGAAAGGCAGGGTAGCTATGGCTACACCTTC
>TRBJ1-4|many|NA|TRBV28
CATQGFAEKLFF
TGTGCCACGCAGGGTTTCGCCGAAAAACTGTTTTTT
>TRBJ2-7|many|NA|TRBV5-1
CASSLRLSYEQYF
TGCGCCAGCAGCTTACGCCTTTCCTACGAGCAGTACTTC
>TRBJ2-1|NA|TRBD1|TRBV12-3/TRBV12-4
CASSLARGYNEQFF
TGTGCCAGCAGTTTAGCCAGGGGGTACAATGAGCAGTTCTTC
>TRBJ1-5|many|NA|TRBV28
CASSFNTNQPQHF
TGTGCCAGCAGTTTTAATACGAATCAGCCCCAGCATTTT
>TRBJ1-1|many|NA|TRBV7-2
CASSPPGLGTEAFF
TGTGCCAGCAGCCCCCCAGGTCTAGGCACTGAAGCTTTCTTT
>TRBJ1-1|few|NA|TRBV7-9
CASSLAFQTVNGAFF
TGTGCCAGCAGCTTAGCGTTTCAGACAGTGAATGGAGCTTTCTTT
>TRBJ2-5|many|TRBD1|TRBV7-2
CASSRYRGGETQYF
TGTGCCAGCAGCCGATACAGGGGTGGGGAGACCCAGTACTTC
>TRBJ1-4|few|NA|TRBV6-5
CASSYGPGREKLFF
TGTGCCAGCAGTTACGGTCCGGGAAGGGAAAAACTGTTTTTT
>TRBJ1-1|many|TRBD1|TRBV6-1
CASSPPGGLNTEAFF
TGTGCCAGCAGTCCCCCAGGGGGCCTGAACACTGAAGCTTTCTTT
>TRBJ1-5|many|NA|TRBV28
CASSTAVEVASNQPQHF
TGTGCCAGCAGTACGGCCGTGGAAGTCGCGAGCAATCAGCCCCAGCATTTT
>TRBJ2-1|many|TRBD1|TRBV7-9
CASSLLGQANEQFF
TGTGCCAGCAGCTTATTGGGACAGGCCAATGAGCAGTTCTTC
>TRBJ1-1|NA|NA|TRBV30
CVWSKGDDTEAFF
TGTGTCTGGAGTAAAGGGGATGATACTGAAGCTTTCTTT
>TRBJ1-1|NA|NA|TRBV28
CASPPGNTEAFF
TGTGCCAGCCCCCCAGGAAACACTGAAGCTTTCTTT
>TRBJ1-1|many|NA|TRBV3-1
CASREGGLGNTEAFF
TGTGCCAGCAGAGAAGGTGGCCTCGGAAACACTGAAGCTTTCTTT
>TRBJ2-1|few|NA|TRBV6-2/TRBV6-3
CASFPGGSYNEQFF
TGTGCCAGTTTCCCCGGTGGCTCCTACAATGAGCAGTTCTTC
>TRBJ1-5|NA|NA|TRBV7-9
CASSLGEWDQPQHF
TGTGCCAGCAGCTTAGGGGAATGGGATCAGCCCCAGCATTTT
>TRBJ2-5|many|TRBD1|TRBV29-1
CSTGTGRGETQYF
TGCAGCACCGGGACAGGGCGAGGCGAGACCCAGTACTTC
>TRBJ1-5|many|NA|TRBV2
CASRDGNQPQHF
TGTGCCAGCAGGGACGGGAATCAGCCCCAGCATTTT
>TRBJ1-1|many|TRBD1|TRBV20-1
CSARQGDTEAFF
TGCAGTGCTAGACAGGGGGACACTGAAGCTTTCTTT
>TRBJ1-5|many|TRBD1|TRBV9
CASSDDRDQPQHF
TGTGCCAGCAGCGATGACAGGGATCAGCCCCAGCATTTT
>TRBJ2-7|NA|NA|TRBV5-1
CASSLVPETYGQYF
TGCGCCAGCAGCTTAGTGCCTGAGACCTACGGGCAGTACTTC